Following are 27 T cell receptor beta chains from one sample sequenced in a study of T cell responses to AZD1222 COVID-19 vaccine. Sequenced by immunoSEQ multiplex PCR; TCRdb stores in-frame clones only, minus some. This table has roughly 200,000 clones, roughly 92% appearing once. Sample: peripheral blood, taken 28 days after the second AZD1222 dose. The origin of the receptors is an adult who received the AZD1222 COVID-19 vaccine.

The V call is TRBV2, the J call TRBJ1-5; possibly TRBD1 for D (5 bases). Trimming removed 3 bases at V and 2 bases at J, with 8 bases between. CDR3 length: 14 amino acids. In germline, CDR1 is SNHLY, CDR2 FYNNEI. The CDR3 DNA sequence: TGTGCCAGCAGTGAGCAGGGCCGCAATCAGCCCCAGCATTTT. Translated: CASSEQGRNQPQHF.

The chain uses TRBV7-6 and TRBJ2-5, with unresolved D. The V end lost 3 bases, the J end lost 7 bases, and 21 bases lay between the germline ends. The germline V gene has CDR1 SGHVS and CDR2 FNYEAQ. CDR3 size: 16 residues. CDR3 region: CASSFLTRTSATTQYF. The CDR3 nucleotides are TGTGCCAGCAGCTTTCTTACCCGGACCTCAGCGACGACCCAGTACTTC.

CDR3 amino acids: CASSIGTSGRFF. The CDR3 bases are TGTGCCAGTAGTATTGGGACTAGCGGGAGATTCTTC. The V gene is TRBV19, the J gene TRBJ2-1, with TRBD2 matching 14 bases. CDR1 is LNHDA and CDR2 is SQIVND in the germline V gene (reference sequence). J gave up 16 bases and V 3 bases, and 2 bases lay outside the gene matches. The CDR3 spans 12 residues.

This rearrangement joins TRBV11-2 to TRBJ2-1; 16 bases map to TRBD2. The CDR3 totals 17 residues. Germline CDR1 is SGHAT and CDR2 is FQNNGV. With V trimmed by 5 bases and J by 6 bases, 7 bases remained unmatched. This CDR3 is CASSPGTSGRGGNEQFF. The CDR3 DNA sequence: TGTGCCAGCAGCCCTGGGACTAGCGGGAGGGGTGGCAATGAGCAGTTCTTC.

V gene TRBV6-9 combines with J gene TRBJ2-5; maybe TRBD2 (6 bases). V gave up 7 bases and J gave up 2 bases, with 17 bases separating them. This CDR3 comprises 15 residues. Germline V CDR1 and CDR2: MNHGY, SVAAGI. As DNA, the CDR3 is TGTGCCAGCAACCAACCCCGGGACTCGCAAGAGACCCAGTACTTC. Translating it yields CASNQPRDSQETQYF.

This chain joins TRBV5-1 and TRBJ1-5; tentative D call: TRBD1 (5 bases). V shed 4 bases and J shed 4 bases, with 12 bases lying between them. CDR1 is SGHRS and CDR2 is YFSETQ in the germline V gene. CDR3 size: 14 residues. The CDR3 reads CASSLQGLNQPQHF. CDR3 nucleotide sequence: TGCGCCAGCAGCCTCCAGGGTTTAAATCAGCCCCAGCATTTT.

V gene TRBV2 combines with J gene TRBJ2-5; 7 nucleotides agree with TRBD2. The CDR3 sequence is 14 residues long. Germline V lookup: CDR1 SNHLY, CDR2 FYNNEI. V dropped 5 bases and J dropped 3; count of bases not matched to a gene: 6. Written as DNA, the CDR3 is TGTGCCAGCAGTATAGAGAGCGGGAAAGAGACCCAGTACTTC. It translates to CASSIESGKETQYF.

This chain links TRBV5-1 with TRBJ2-2, with 9 bases that match TRBD2. There are 15 residues in the CDR3. Trimming removed 6 bases from V and 3 bases from J; junction bases left unmatched: 6. The V gene's germline CDR1 is SGHRS and CDR2 YFSETQ. CDR3: CASTPRLADTGELFF. The CDR3 DNA reads TGCGCCAGCACCCCCAGACTAGCGGACACCGGGGAGCTGTTTTTT.

V is TRBV11-3 and J is TRBJ2-1; unclear D gene. This CDR3 contains 17 residues. V was clipped by 5 bases and J by 0 bases, with 17 bases between them. Germline CDR1 and CDR2: SGHNT and YENEEA. CDR3 amino acids: CASSLTTFACSYNEQFF. The CDR3 DNA is TGTGCCAGCAGCCTGACGACTTTTGCCTGCTCCTACAATGAGCAGTTCTTC.

The chain has TRBV9 and TRBJ1-6; 7 bases match TRBD1. This CDR3 is built from 14 residues. Trimming took 4 bases from V and 5 from J; bases not matched to a gene: 3. Germline lookup yields CDR1 SGDLS and CDR2 YYNGEE. In DNA, the CDR3 is TGTGCCAGCAGCAGGGGGCAGGATAATTCACCCCTCCACTTT. This encodes CASSRGQDNSPLHF.

The rearrangement uses TRBV7-2 and TRBJ1-5, with TRBD1 matching over 10 bases. CDR1 is SGHTA, CDR2 FQGNSA, per germline. J gave up 7 bases and V 4 bases, and 7 bases lay outside the gene matches. The CDR3 loop spans 15 amino acids. CDR3 nucleotides: TGTGCCAGCAGCTGGGGGACAGGGGACAGGCAGCCCCAGCATTTT. This sequence encodes CASSWGTGDRQPQHF.

The J gene is TRBJ2-2, the V gene TRBV6-5; D ambiguous. V was pared by 2 bases and J by 4 bases, with 5 bases between. CDR1 and CDR2 (germline): MNHEY, SVGAGI. This CDR3 has 13 amino acids. The CDR3 loop reads CASSYPATGELFF. The CDR3 nucleotides are TGTGCCAGCAGTTACCCCGCCACCGGGGAGCTGTTTTTT.

The chain joins TRBV2 to TRBJ1-2; a weak D match, TRBD1 (5 bases). The CDR3 spans 14 residues. Germline CDR1 and CDR2: SNHLY and FYNNEI. V was clipped by 5 bases and J by 7 bases, with 17 bases between them. CDR3 sequence: CASSPTGPLFGYTF. For the CDR3, the DNA is TGTGCCAGCAGTCCCACGGGACCTCTCTTTGGCTACACCTTC.

The J gene is TRBJ2-1, the V gene TRBV7-9; a weak D match, TRBD2 (6 bases). Trimming shortened V by 5 bases and J by 8 bases, and 22 bases separated the two germline ends. The CDR3 is 16 amino acids. Germline values: CDR1 SEHNR, CDR2 FQNEAQ (reference sequence). The chain's CDR3 is CASSLGTPRRGDEQFF. CDR3 sequence (DNA): TGTGCCAGCAGCCTAGGGACTCCCAGAAGGGGCGATGAGCAGTTCTTC.

The chain uses TRBV7-9 and TRBJ2-1; the match to TRBD2 covers 10 bases. CDR3 size: 15 residues. CDR1 is SEHNR and CDR2 is FQNEAQ in the germline V gene (reference sequence). V gave up 1 base and J gave up 7 bases; unmatched junction bases: 4. Here the CDR3 reads CASSLGGLARNEQFF. The CDR3 nucleotides are TGTGCCAGCAGCTTAGGGGGACTAGCGAGGAATGAGCAGTTCTTC.

To note about this clone: This sample includes further DNA sequences coding for the same CDR3. The V gene is TRBV6-5, the J gene TRBJ1-2; no clear D gene. V lost 0 bases to trimming and J lost 4 bases, with 6 bases between them. There are 13 residues in the CDR3. Germline V lookup: CDR1 MNHEY, CDR2 SVGAGI. CDR3 DNA sequence: TGTGCCAGCAGTTACTCGAGAGGCTATGGCTACACCTTC. It is translated as CASSYSRGYGYTF.

V gene TRBV6-5 combines with J gene TRBJ2-5; 8 bases fit TRBD2. This CDR3 is 15 amino acids long. The J segment lost 4 bases and the V segment lost 7 bases, leaving 11 bases of the junction unmatched. Germline CDR1 MNHEY, CDR2 SVGAGI. CDR3 region: CASNKVSGSSETQYF. DNA of the CDR3: TGTGCCAGCAATAAGGTCAGCGGGAGTTCAGAGACCCAGTACTTC.

The chain carries TRBV28 and TRBJ2-7, with D possibly TRBD2 on 5 matching bases. CDR1 and CDR2 from the germline V gene are MDHEN and SYDVKM. The CDR3 consists of 14 residues. V lost 2 bases and J lost 0, with 8 bases in between. In DNA, the CDR3 is TGTGCCAGCAGTTTACGGGGTCCCTCCTACGAGCAGTACTTC. Translating it yields CASSLRGPSYEQYF. Complete variable domain (other parts from reference TRBV28 and TRBJ2-7): DVKVTQSSRYLVKRTGEKVFLECVQDMDHENMFWYRQDPGLGLRLIYFSYDVKMKEKGDIPEGYSVSREKKERFSLILESASTNQTSMYLCASSLRGPSYEQYFGPGTRLTVT.

The chain has TRBV5-1 and TRBJ2-1; D is unclear. The V end lost 4 bases, the J end lost 0 bases, and 8 bases lay between the germline ends. The CDR3 spans 14 residues. Germline V gene sequence: CDR1 SGHRS, CDR2 YFSETQ. DNA for the CDR3: TGCGCCAGCAGCCCCGTGGGCTCCTACAATGAGCAGTTCTTC. Translation gives CASSPVGSYNEQFF.

The chain couples TRBV27 to TRBJ1-5, with D unresolved. Trimming took off 3 bases at V and 6 bases at J, with 12 bases between the two ends. From germline, CDR1 is MNHEY and CDR2 SMNVEV (reference sequence). The CDR3 totals 14 residues. The DNA of the CDR3 is TGTGCCAGCAGTTTGCGTTGGGGTACTCAGCCCCAGCATTTT. It yields the protein CASSLRWGTQPQHF.

The rearrangement links TRBV7-2 to TRBJ2-1, with unresolved D. Germline V gene lookup returns CDR1 SGHTA and CDR2 FQGNSA. The germline V and J ends were trimmed by 1 base and 3 bases, with 7 bases remaining between them. The length of the CDR3 is 14 residues. CDR3 in amino acids: CASSLDPGYNEQFF. DNA for the CDR3: TGTGCCAGCAGCTTAGATCCAGGCTACAATGAGCAGTTCTTC.

The chain combines TRBV29-1 with TRBJ2-1, with 7 positions matching TRBD2. CDR1 and CDR2 from the germline V gene are SQVTM and ANQGSEA. The CDR3 is made up of 16 amino acids. V lost 2 bases and J lost 1; bases outside the gene matches: 8. In nucleotides, the CDR3 is TGCAGCGTTGAAAGTACTGCGGGAGTGTCCTACAATGAGCAGTTCTTC. As protein: CSVESTAGVSYNEQFF.

CDR3 coding DNA: TGTGCCAGCAGCCACGGGAAATCGGGTGAGCAGTTCTTC. Translated: CASSHGKSGEQFF. The chain is built from TRBV3-1 (or the pseudogene TRBV3-2) and TRBJ2-1; TRBD2 is a possible D gene (5 bases). This CDR3 is built from 13 residues. Deletions cut 3 bases from V and 9 bases from J, with 12 bases between. Germline CDR1 reads LGHDT; CDR2 reads YNNKEL (reference sequence).

The J gene is TRBJ2-5, the V gene TRBV6-2 or TRBV6-3; 9 nucleotides align to TRBD1. The length of the CDR3 is 15 residues. The germline V gene has CDR1 MNHEY and CDR2 SVGEGT. V dropped 2 bases and J dropped 5; count of bases not matched to a gene: 6. CDR3 DNA sequence: TGTGCCAGCAGTTACCGCCGAGGGACAGGGGAGACCCAGTACTTC. Residues: CASSYRRGTGETQYF.

There are a few counts of this clone. This rearrangement joins TRBV7-8 to TRBJ2-7, with 8 bases identical to TRBD2. The CDR3 sequence is 14 residues long. Germline CDR1 is SGHVS and CDR2 is FQNEAQ. After removal of 4 bases from V and 2 bases from J, the junction contained 4 bases not matched to a gene. The DNA for the CDR3 is TGTGCCAGCAGCTGGGGACTAGGGACCTACGAGCAGTACTTC. It yields the protein CASSWGLGTYEQYF.

The rearrangement links TRBV28 to TRBJ1-5, with D possibly TRBD1 on 6 matching bases. The length of the CDR3 is 17 residues. Trimming stripped 3 bases from V and 0 bases from J, with 15 bases between. The germline CDR1 and CDR2 sequences are MDHEN and SYDVKM. CDR3 nucleotides: TGTGCCAGCAGTTTTTCAGGGGTCGGAGATAGCAATCAGCCCCAGCATTTT. It encodes CASSFSGVGDSNQPQHF.

The V and J genes are TRBV4-3 and TRBJ2-7, with 8 bases aligning to TRBD1. V shed 3 bases and J 4 bases; nucleotides not matched to a gene: 8. Per the germline V gene, CDR1 is LGHNA and CDR2 is YSLEER. This CDR3 has 15 amino acids. CDR3 protein: CASSHAGTGGYEQYF. In DNA form, the CDR3 reads TGCGCCAGCAGCCATGCCGGGACAGGCGGGTACGAGCAGTACTTC.